This is a list of T cell receptor beta chains from one sample in a study of prognosis after radiotherapy for stage I lung cancer. TCRdb re-derived calls from the multiplex PCR reads in MiXCR, one entry per CDR3 protein. The sample includes about 34,000 distinct CDR3 sequences, more than 30% of them seen just once. Source: PBMCs, taken before or after stereotactic body radiation therapy (not recorded which). Receptors were obtained from a donor aged 50 or older with non-small cell lung cancer. Both conserved end residues are part of each CDR3. Each record gives: J gene, D gene, clone size, V gene, CDR3 DNA, CDR3 protein. D genes are given only for firm matches. For some rows the clone size is stated as once, few or many, or as a class when expanded; others skip it.

>TRBJ2-3|TRBD2|many|TRBV18
TGTGCCAGCTCACCTGGACTAGCGAACACAGATACGCAGTATTTT
CASSPGLANTDTQYF
>TRBJ1-1|NA|many|TRBV20-1
TGCAGTGTTAAACAGGGGAACACTGAAGCTTTCTTT
CSVKQGNTEAFF
>TRBJ1-2|TRBD1|many|TRBV15
TGTGCCACCGCGGGACAGGACGACTATGGCTACACCTTC
CATAGQDDYGYTF
>TRBJ2-7|NA|many|TRBV10-3
TGTGCCATCAGTGGGAGGGGCGGCTACGAGCAGTACTTC
CAISGRGGYEQYF
>TRBJ2-7|TRBD1|NA|TRBV28
TGTGCCAGCAGTACCGAAGGACAGGGTAAGGACGAGCAGTACTTC
CASSTEGQGKDEQYF
>TRBJ1-2|NA|NA|TRBV20-1
TGCAGCACTAGAGAACAGGGCAAGTCGACTGGTGGCTACACCTTC
CSTREQGKSTGGYTF
>TRBJ2-5|NA|NA|TRBV7-7
TGTGCTAGCAGCTCACAGGTAGGTAACCAAGAGACCCAGTACTTC
CASSSQVGNQETQYF
>TRBJ2-3|TRBD2|NA|TRBV28
TGTGCCAGCAGCCGGGGGGTACCTAGCACAGATACGCAGTATTTT
CASSRGVPSTDTQYF
>TRBJ1-2|NA|many|TRBV15
TGTGCCACCAGCAGAGAGGCCTATGGCTACACCTTC
CATSREAYGYTF
>TRBJ1-2|TRBD1|many|TRBV28
TGTGCCAGCAGTTTACCCGCCAGGGGGCAAGGCTACACCTTC
CASSLPARGQGYTF
>TRBJ1-2|NA|many|TRBV25-1
TGTGCCAGCAGTGGAGGTTATGGCTACACCTTC
CASSGGYGYTF